This TCR beta chain is drawn from a study of human T cells and chemical hapten exposure. Findings and limits, study-wide: Patch test score rose with PT1 expanded TCR count, significant at thresholds 8, 16 and 32, not 4.

TCRdb reanalysed the RACE reads using MiXCR and keeps one entry per CDR3 protein. Among some 170,000 distinct CDR3 sequences listed, 20% to 25% were seen once. The sample holds many counts of this clonotype. The antigen remains unidentified. The time point here: patch test 1, 2 weeks after DPC sensitization. Treatment: therapeutic diphenylcyclopropenone sensitization with weekly scalp DPC. The germline gives CDR1 SGDLS, CDR2 YYNGEE. This CDR3 region has 13 residues. The V and J ends lost 0 bases and 9 bases, in that order; junction bases with no gene match: 5. The sequenced sample was whole blood, obtained in connection with sensitization to the hapten diphenylcyclopropenone (DPC). This receptor was taken from a woman in her 50s with alopecia areata. Some clones in this sample may be carry-over from other donors' samples. The chain has TRBV9 and TRBJ2-7, with 8 nucleotides matching TRBD2. The CDR3 reads CASSVDSGAGQYF. In DNA form, the CDR3 reads TGTGCCAGCAGCGTAGATAGCGGGGCCGGGCAGTACTTC.